This T cell receptor (beta chain) is drawn from a study of sequential checkpoint blockade in melanoma. The overall study: About two dozen patients had tumor biopsies before treatment and at week 13. Study outcomes and limitations: Response in arm A was associated with pretreatment TIL clonality. Patients with week-13 increases in T-cell fraction and clonality benefited about 30 times more often.

The repertoire was sequenced with immunoSEQ multiplex PCR; TCRdb's copy has only in-frame clones and lacks some. The table shows about 2,800 clones, with roughly 30% occurring only once. Germline-derived CDR1 and CDR2 are SGHNT and YENEEA. The CDR3 totals 15 residues. V was clipped by 5 bases and J by 6 bases, with 17 bases between them. This clone is categorized as large. Its antigen is not identified. Documented treatment: randomized to nivolumab then ipilimumab (arm A) or the reverse (arm B). The J gene is TRBJ1-5, the V gene TRBV11-3; weak D call: TRBD1 (5 bases). Sequences were derived from tumor tissue (inferred from file names), sampled from a patient given nivolumab and ipilimumab in sequence. This sequence originates from a human donor with melanoma. The CDR3 protein is CASSPGGRGGQPQHF. CDR3 DNA sequence: TGTGCCAGCAGCCCGGGGGGAAGGGGAGGTCAGCCCCAGCATTTT.